At least ten counts were recorded for the clone carrying this TCR beta chain. Its antigen is not known. This entry is derived from a study of T cells after yellow fever vaccination. Overall study findings and caveats: In post-booster samples, most primary-vaccination clones reappeared (under 98% CD4, 88% CD8).

V was clipped by 7 bases and J by 6 bases; unmatched bases: 9. Germline lookup yields CDR1 SGDLS and CDR2 YYNGEE. CDR3 length: 14 amino acids. TCRdb independently ran MiXCR on the 5' RACE reads; one entry per CDR3 protein. The table includes about 360,000 distinct CDR3 sequences, 6.2% detected once. The genes are TRBV9 and TRBJ2-4; TRBD2 matches at 8 bases. This specimen was PBMCs, taken 5 days after the yellow fever booster vaccination. The sequence derives from a man younger than 45 who received the YFV17D yellow fever vaccine. The DNA of the CDR3 is TGTGCCAGCGCCCTTTCCGGGGGGGGAAACATTCAGTACTTC. Translation gives CASALSGGGNIQYF.